One and the same sample provided the 30 T cell receptor beta chains below, sequenced in a study of blood T cell repertoires in COVID-19. Here immunoSEQ multiplex PCR was the method, and the copy in TCRdb shows in-frame clones only, minus some. The sample includes some 250,000 clones, 85% to 90% of them seen just once. Material for sequencing was peripheral blood. These receptors all come from a middle-aged woman who had recovered from COVID-19.

This clone was recorded a few times. The gene calls are TRBV30 and TRBJ1-5; D may be TRBD1 (5 bases). Germline-derived CDR1 and CDR2 are GTSNPN and SVGIG (reference sequence). This CDR3 contains 12 residues. Trimming stripped 4 bases from V and 9 bases from J, with 13 bases between. In nucleotides, the CDR3 is TGTGCCTGGACGGGGGGTATGGGGCCCCAGCATTTT. As protein: CAWTGGMGPQHF.

The chain combines TRBV21-1 with TRBJ2-2; the table names TRBD1, a call not compared with the DNA. TRBV21-1 corresponds to a pseudogene. The CDR3 covers 19 residues. DNA for the CDR3: TGTGCCAGCAGCAAACGGGGACAGGGGGCGAGGTGGTACACCGGGGAGCTGTTTTTT. Protein sequence: CASSKRGQGARWYTGELFF.

The chain uses TRBV6-2 or TRBV6-3 and TRBJ2-3; D ambiguous. The V end lost 6 bases, the J end lost 0 bases, and 13 bases lay between the germline ends. Germline V gene lookup returns CDR1 MNHEY and CDR2 SVGEGT. The CDR3 is 15 residues long. CDR3 sequence (DNA): TGTGCCAGCAGCACCCGCGGCGGTAGCACAGATACGCAGTATTTT. Its protein product is CASSTRGGSTDTQYF.

This chain links TRBV29-1 with TRBJ2-1, with a tentative D call TRBD2 (5 bases). The germline CDR1 and CDR2 sequences are SQVTM and ANQGSEA. This CDR3 contains 12 residues. The V gene lost 7 bases and the J gene lost 7 bases, with 14 bases spanning the gap. CDR3 residues: CSALRGANEQFF. The CDR3 bases are TGCAGCGCTCTCCGGGGAGCAAATGAGCAGTTCTTC.

V and J are TRBV19 and TRBJ2-7; TRBD1 matches at 9 bases. The CDR3 length is 13 residues. Trimming took 5 bases from V and 9 from J; bases not matched to a gene: 8. Germline values: CDR1 LNHDA, CDR2 SQIVND (reference sequence). CDR3 amino acids: CASSPLTGGGQYF. The CDR3 coding sequence is TGTGCCAGTAGTCCCCTGACAGGGGGGGGGCAGTACTTC.

CDR3 DNA sequence: TGTGCCAGCAGCTTGGCTGGGGGCGCCACTGAAGCTTTCTTT. It encodes CASSLAGGATEAFF. The chain is built from TRBV5-4 and TRBJ1-1; the D gene is possibly TRBD1 (6 bases). V was shortened by 0 bases and J by 4 bases, with 10 bases between the two germline ends. The CDR3 is 14 amino acids. Germline V gene lookup returns CDR1 SGHNT and CDR2 YYREEE (reference sequence).

V usage is TRBV2 and J usage is TRBJ2-7, with D maybe TRBD2 (6 bases). Germline V gives CDR1 SNHLY, CDR2 FYNNEI. This CDR3 comprises 16 residues. V was clipped by 10 bases and J by 3 bases, with 25 bases between them. The CDR3 region has the DNA TGTGCCATCCCGCGGAGGGCCCAAGGAGGGAGCTACGAGCAGTACTTC. It specifies CAIPRRAQGGSYEQYF.

The V gene is TRBV27, the J gene TRBJ2-7, with D possibly being TRBD2 (6 bases). The length of the CDR3 is 12 residues. V dropped 6 bases and J dropped 6 bases, with 12 bases sitting between them. The germline CDR1 and CDR2 sequences are MNHEY and SMNVEV (reference sequence). CDR3 sequence: CASRSLATEQYV. CDR3 nucleotide sequence: TGTGCCAGCAGGAGCCTAGCGACCGAGCAGTACGTC.

The chain carries TRBV5-8 and TRBJ2-7; D might be TRBD2 (7 bases). The CDR3 totals 14 residues. Trimming cost V 2 bases and J 2 bases, with 11 bases left between them. Per the germline V gene, CDR1 is SGHTS and CDR2 is YDEGEE. The CDR3 sequence: CASSLGGGPYEQYV. The CDR3, as DNA: TGTGCCAGCAGCTTAGGGGGAGGGCCCTACGAGCAGTACGTC.

The chain links TRBV7-9 to TRBJ1-5; 11 bases map to TRBD1. This CDR3 is built from 16 residues. CDR1 and CDR2 (germline): SEHNR, FQNEAQ (reference sequence). V was pared by 0 bases and J by 5 bases, with 3 bases of the junction left unmatched. CDR3 DNA: TGTGCCAGCAGCTTAGCGGGGACAGGGGGGCATCAGCCCCAGCATTTT. Its translation is CASSLAGTGGHQPQHF.

The chain uses TRBV7-9 and TRBJ1-1; D possibly corresponds to TRBD1 (5 bases). V lost 4 bases and J 1 base, leaving 10 bases between the germline ends. Germline-derived CDR1 and CDR2 are SEHNR and FQNEAQ (reference sequence). The length of the CDR3 is 14 residues. The CDR3 here is CASSSPDRNTEAFF. In DNA, the CDR3 is TGTGCCAGCAGCTCCCCCGACAGGAACACTGAAGCTTTCTTT.

This clone showed up just once. The chain combines TRBV6-2 or TRBV6-3 with TRBJ2-7; the D gene is possibly TRBD1 (6 bases). The length of the CDR3 is 15 residues. V shed 4 bases and J shed 7 bases, with 20 bases lying between them. In germline, CDR1 is MNHEY, CDR2 SVGEGT. In DNA form, the CDR3 reads TGTGCCAGCAGTTCGAGGGGGTTCCCTCCCCTGGAGCAGTACTTC. Encoded protein: CASSSRGFPPLEQYF.

This clone occurred once. The V and J genes are TRBV7-9 and TRBJ2-4; possible D gene TRBD1, 5 bases. Trimming cost V 5 bases and J 0 bases, with 14 bases left between them. Germline V gene data show CDR1 as SEHNR and CDR2 as FQNEAQ (reference sequence). CDR3 length: 16 amino acids. This CDR3 is CASSTTEILAKNIQYF. As DNA, the CDR3 is TGTGCCAGCAGCACGACAGAGATATTAGCCAAAAACATTCAGTACTTC. The whole variable domain, filled in from reference TRBV7-9 and TRBJ2-4, reads DTGVSQNPRHKITKRGQNVTFRCDPISEHNRLYWYRQTLGQGPEFLTYFQNEAQLEKSRLLSDRFSAERPKGSFSTLEIQRTEQGDSAMYLCASSTTEILAKNIQYFGAGTRLSVL.

V is TRBV30 and J is TRBJ1-2, with D perhaps TRBD1 (5 bases). Germline CDR1 and CDR2: GTSNPN and SVGIG (reference sequence). V gave up 4 bases and J gave up 0 bases, with 18 bases separating them. CDR3 length equals 16 residues. The CDR3 coding sequence is TGTGCCTGGAAGACGGGGGTGGGGGGGGCTAACTATGGCTACACCTTC. This translates into CAWKTGVGGANYGYTF.

The chain combines TRBV6-5 with TRBJ1-2, with 7 bases identical to TRBD1. CDR3 length equals 14 residues. Germline V lookup: CDR1 MNHEY, CDR2 SVGAGI. Germline trimming cut 9 bases from V and 4 bases from J; bases unmatched to any gene: 11. The CDR3, as DNA: TGTGCCAGAGGGACCGGGACAGATGGCTATGGCTACACCTTC. It yields the protein CARGTGTDGYGYTF.

The rearrangement uses TRBV5-4 and TRBJ2-7; 8 nucleotides align to TRBD2. Germline assignment: CDR1 SGHNT and CDR2 YYREEE (reference sequence). V lost 2 bases, J lost 3 bases, and 10 bases stayed unmatched. This CDR3 is built from 16 residues. DNA for the CDR3: TGTGCCAGCAGCTTTGGGGCCGGGACTAGGAACTACGAGCAGTACTTC. As protein: CASSFGAGTRNYEQYF.

The chain has TRBV5-1 and TRBJ2-5, with 10 nucleotides matching TRBD1. The V segment lost 4 bases and the J segment 3 bases; nucleotides outside the gene matches: 6. The germline gives CDR1 SGHRS, CDR2 YFSETQ. CDR3 length equals 15 residues. CDR3 region: CASSPRTGGEETQYF. DNA of the CDR3: TGCGCCAGCAGCCCAAGGACAGGGGGGGAAGAGACCCAGTACTTC.

The chain recombines TRBV12-3 or TRBV12-4 with TRBJ1-5, with D maybe TRBD1 (5 bases). V lost 10 bases and J 1 base, leaving 11 bases between the germline ends. The CDR3 has 13 amino acids. The CDR3: CATGVRSNQPQHF. The CDR3 coding sequence is TGTGCCACGGGGGTTAGGAGCAATCAGCCCCAGCATTTT.

J is TRBJ2-1 and V is TRBV5-6; 7 positions match TRBD2. J gave up 7 bases and V 0 bases, and 1 base lay outside the gene matches. Germline CDR1 and CDR2: SGHDT and YYEEEE. The CDR3 sequence is 13 residues long. The CDR3 loop is CASSLVGGNEQFF. Here the CDR3 DNA reads TGTGCCAGCAGCTTGGTGGGAGGGAATGAGCAGTTCTTC.

This rearrangement joins TRBV2 to TRBJ2-7, with 8 positions matching TRBD1. Per the germline V gene, CDR1 is SNHLY and CDR2 is FYNNEI. J gave up 3 bases and V 4 bases, and 5 bases lay outside the gene matches. The CDR3 spans 14 residues. The CDR3 region is CASSGGTGYYEQYF. In DNA form, the CDR3 reads TGTGCCAGCAGTGGGGGGACAGGTTACTACGAGCAGTACTTC.

This chain uses TRBV7-9 with TRBJ2-5, with a weak D call TRBD2 (5 bases). Trimming removed 2 bases from V and 5 bases from J, with 12 bases in between. Per germline, CDR1 SEHNR and CDR2 FQNEAQ (reference sequence). The CDR3 is made up of 14 amino acids. Here the CDR3 reads CASSLMAGQETQYF. CDR3 nucleotides: TGTGCCAGCAGCTTAATGGCGGGCCAGGAGACCCAGTACTTC.

V is TRBV3-1 (or the pseudogene TRBV3-2) and J is TRBJ2-7, with D hard to call. The CDR3 has 12 amino acids. Per germline, CDR1 LGHDT and CDR2 YNNKEL (reference sequence). Trimming pared 10 bases from V and 3 bases from J, leaving 13 bases between. The chain's CDR3 is CATGDSYYEQYF. The CDR3 DNA follows: TGTGCCACCGGAGACTCTTACTACGAGCAGTACTTC.

The V gene is TRBV15, the J gene TRBJ1-2; TRBD1 aligns across 8 bases. The germline gives CDR1 LNHNV, CDR2 YYDKDF (reference sequence). Trimming removed 6 bases from V and 7 bases from J; junction bases left unmatched: 7. There are 13 residues in the CDR3. This CDR3 reads CATSVRTGTGYTF. The CDR3 bases are TGTGCCACCAGTGTGCGGACAGGGACTGGCTACACCTTC.

This rearrangement joins TRBV6-6 to TRBJ1-2; D possibly corresponds to TRBD1 (5 bases). Germline-derived CDR1 and CDR2 are MNHNY and SVGAGI (reference sequence). The germline V and J ends were trimmed by 0 bases and 2 bases, with 7 bases remaining between them. The CDR3 extends over 14 amino acids. The CDR3 region has the DNA TGTGCCAGCAGTTACTCGGCAGGGAACTATGGCTACACCTTC. Translating gives CASSYSAGNYGYTF.

The chain carries TRBV6-5 and TRBJ2-7; 7 nucleotides agree with TRBD2. With V trimmed by 2 bases and J by 6 bases, 13 bases remained unmatched. Germline CDR1 is MNHEY and CDR2 is SVGAGI. This CDR3 spans 16 amino acids. The CDR3 DNA is TGTGCCAGCAGTTACGCGCTGGGGGGGGGTGTCCGCGAGCAGTACGTC. Translated, it gives CASSYALGGGVREQYV.

The chain uses TRBV27 and TRBJ1-3, with D uncertain. The germline CDR1 and CDR2 sequences are MNHEY and SMNVEV (reference sequence). The CDR3 covers 15 residues. The V and J ends lost 5 bases and 3 bases respectively, with 14 bases between them. The CDR3 region is CASSPTVGFGNTIYF. DNA for the CDR3: TGTGCCAGCAGTCCGACGGTGGGCTTTGGAAACACCATATATTTT.

V gene TRBV5-1 combines with J gene TRBJ2-3; 8 nucleotides match TRBD2. The V gene's germline CDR1 is SGHRS and CDR2 YFSETQ. Trimming at V came to 0 bases and at J to 4 bases, leaving 4 bases not matched to a gene. The CDR3 has 15 residues. DNA for the CDR3: TGCGCCAGCAGCTTGGGGGGCGGGAGGCCAGATACGCAGTATTTT. This encodes CASSLGGGRPDTQYF.

The chain uses TRBV25-1 and TRBJ1-1; TRBD1 might be the D (5 bases). V lost 1 base and J lost 3, with 18 bases in between. CDR1 is MGHDK, CDR2 SYGVNS, per germline. This CDR3 is built from 17 residues. As DNA, the CDR3 is TGTGCCAGCAGTGAATCGGGAGGGGCGCGGGTGTACACTGAAGCTTTCTTT. Its translation: CASSESGGARVYTEAFF.

This chain joins TRBV15 and TRBJ2-1; D not resolved. The CDR3 has 12 amino acids. V was cut by 4 bases and J by 10 bases, with 11 bases left in between. Germline CDR1 reads LNHNV; CDR2 reads YYDKDF (reference sequence). CDR3 nucleotides: TGTGCCACCAGCACCCCTCCCGGGGAGCAGTTCTTC. Translated, it gives CATSTPPGEQFF.

This clone is a singleton in its sample. The V gene is TRBV30, the J gene TRBJ2-2; possibly TRBD2 for D (5 bases). Germline-derived CDR1 and CDR2 are GTSNPN and SVGIG (reference sequence). The CDR3 loop spans 13 amino acids. V lost 3 bases and J lost 1, with 6 bases in between. CDR3 bases: TGTGCCTGGAGCGGAGGGAACACCGGGGAGCTGTTTTTT. Its protein is CAWSGGNTGELFF.